A single sample is the source of the 5 T cell receptor beta chains below, sequenced in a study of CD8+CD57+ T cells in acquired aplastic anemia. Genomic DNA served as template for TCR beta VDJ and CDR3 profiling. TCRdb ran MiXCR on the reads and lists one entry per CDR3 protein. The sample gives 200,000 or so distinct CDR3 sequences, 64% of which show up once; about 45% is in the top ten. Input material: sorted CD4+, CD8+, or CD8+CD57+ T cells (not recorded which) from PBMCs. The origin of the receptors is a human donor with severe aplastic anemia or a healthy control (not recorded which).

This clonotype was observed a handful of times. Relative to the germline gene, one junction end is altered; a read error may explain this. The genes are TRBV2 and TRBJ2-5; 8 bases map to TRBD2. Germline CDR1 and CDR2: SNHLY and FYNNEI. The CDR3 extends over 12 amino acids. The CDR3 coding sequence is TGTGCCAGCAGAGCAACCGGGACTAGTATGCTCTTC. Translating gives CASRATGTSMLF.

This clonotype was seen a few times. The CDR3 spells CASRGTGDVHDTQYF. CDR3 bases: TGTGCCAGCAGGGGGACAGGGGACGTCCATGATACGCAGTATTTT. The chain links TRBV2 to TRBJ2-3, with 10 bases identical to TRBD1. J gave up 6 bases and V 6 bases, and 9 bases lay outside the gene matches. Germline assignment: CDR1 SNHLY and CDR2 FYNNEI. The CDR3 is made up of 15 amino acids. Combining the CDR3 with reference TRBV2 and TRBJ2-3 gives the whole variable domain EPEVTQTPSHQVTQMGQEVILRCVPISNHLYFYWYRQILGQKVEFLVSFYNNEISEKSEIFDDQFSVERPDGSNFTLKIRSTKLEDSAMYFCASRGTGDVHDTQYFGPGTRLTVL.

This chain joins TRBV10-2 and TRBJ1-6; the D is unclear. Germline lookup yields CDR1 WSHSY and CDR2 SAAADI. The CDR3 has 12 residues. The V gene lost 8 bases and the J gene lost 7 bases, with 9 bases spanning the gap. CDR3 residues: CASGPGNSPLHF. The DNA of the CDR3 is TGCGCCAGCGGCCCCGGGAATTCACCCCTCCACTTT.

In its sample, this clonotype was seen a few times. CDR3 loop: CASSFDGASGGRDTQYF. CDR3 nucleotides: TGTGCCAGCAGTTTCGACGGGGCTAGCGGGGGGCGGGATACGCAGTATTTT. V and J are TRBV12-3 or TRBV12-4 and TRBJ2-3, with TRBD2 matching 11 bases. The CDR3 loop spans 17 amino acids. The J segment lost 6 bases and the V segment lost 3 bases, leaving 11 bases of the junction unmatched.

The rearrangement uses TRBV19 and TRBJ2-7; 8 nucleotides line up with TRBD2. Unmatched junction bases numbered 12, after V lost 9 bases and J lost 2 bases. In germline, CDR1 is LNHDA, CDR2 SQIVND (reference sequence). The CDR3 has 15 amino acids. Written as DNA, the CDR3 is TGTGCCAGCAGCCCCCGCGGGAGGCGACCCTACGAGCAGTACTTC. This translates into CASSPRGRRPYEQYF.